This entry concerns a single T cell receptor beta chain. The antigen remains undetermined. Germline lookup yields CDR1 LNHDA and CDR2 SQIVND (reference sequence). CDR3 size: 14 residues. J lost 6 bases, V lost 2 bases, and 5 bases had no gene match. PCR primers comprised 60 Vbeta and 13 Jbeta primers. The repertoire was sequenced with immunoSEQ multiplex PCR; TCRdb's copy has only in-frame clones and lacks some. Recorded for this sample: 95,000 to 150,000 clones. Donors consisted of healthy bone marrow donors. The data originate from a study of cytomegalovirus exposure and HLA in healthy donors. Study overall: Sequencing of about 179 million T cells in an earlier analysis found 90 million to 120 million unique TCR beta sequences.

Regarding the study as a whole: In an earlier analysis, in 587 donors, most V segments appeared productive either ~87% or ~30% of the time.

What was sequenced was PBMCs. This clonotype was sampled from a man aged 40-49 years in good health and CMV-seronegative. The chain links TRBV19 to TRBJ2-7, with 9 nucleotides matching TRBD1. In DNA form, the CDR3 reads TGTGCCAGTAGTATACCCGGACAGGGGAGCGAGCAGTACTTC. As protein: CASSIPGQGSEQYF.